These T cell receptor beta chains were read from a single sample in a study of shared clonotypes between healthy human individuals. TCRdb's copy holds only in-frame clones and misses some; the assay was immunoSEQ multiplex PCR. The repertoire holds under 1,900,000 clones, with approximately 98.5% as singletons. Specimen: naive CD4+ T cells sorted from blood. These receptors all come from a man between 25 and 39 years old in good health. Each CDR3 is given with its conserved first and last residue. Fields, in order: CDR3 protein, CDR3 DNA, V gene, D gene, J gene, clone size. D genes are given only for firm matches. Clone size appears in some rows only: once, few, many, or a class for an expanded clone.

CDR3aa: CASSLAGVPTGELFF
CDR3nt: TGTGCCAGCAGCCTAGCGGGAGTCCCCACCGGGGAGCTGTTTTTT
v_gene: TRBV7-2
d_gene: TRBD2
j_gene: TRBJ2-2
abundance: NA

CDR3aa: CASSLGTSGKDTQYF
CDR3nt: TGTGCCAGCTCACTCGGGACTAGCGGGAAGGATACGCAGTATTTT
v_gene: TRBV18
d_gene: TRBD2
j_gene: TRBJ2-3
abundance: NA

CDR3aa: CASSHGTSGDYEQFF
CDR3nt: TGTGCCAGCAGCCATGGGACTAGCGGCGACTATGAGCAGTTCTTC
v_gene: TRBV11-2
d_gene: TRBD2
j_gene: TRBJ2-1
abundance: NA

CDR3aa: CASSIRFGANVLTF
CDR3nt: TGTGCCAGTAGTATAAGGTTCGGGGCCAACGTCCTGACTTTC
v_gene: TRBV19
d_gene: NA
j_gene: TRBJ2-6
abundance: NA

CDR3aa: CASSQDVRASAGELFF
CDR3nt: TGTGCCAGCAGCCAAGATGTCCGGGCCTCGGCCGGGGAGCTGTTTTTT
v_gene: TRBV4-2
d_gene: NA
j_gene: TRBJ2-2
abundance: NA

CDR3aa: CASSLVGDFSNQPQHF
CDR3nt: TGTGCCAGCAGCTTGGTCGGGGACTTTAGCAATCAGCCCCAGCATTTT
v_gene: TRBV5-5
d_gene: NA
j_gene: TRBJ1-5
abundance: once

CDR3aa: CASRAGTLSNQPQHF
CDR3nt: TGCGCCAGCAGGGCCGGGACACTTAGCAATCAGCCCCAGCATTTT
v_gene: TRBV5-1
d_gene: NA
j_gene: TRBJ1-5
abundance: NA

CDR3aa: CASSYSRDIAYEQYF
CDR3nt: TGTGCCAGCAGTTACTCGCGGGACATTGCCTACGAGCAGTACTTC
v_gene: TRBV6-5
d_gene: NA
j_gene: TRBJ2-7
abundance: NA

CDR3aa: CASSSPFKRGAYEQYF
CDR3nt: TGCGCCAGCAGTTCCCCCTTCAAGCGGGGAGCCTACGAGCAGTACTTC
v_gene: TRBV10-1
d_gene: TRBD2
j_gene: TRBJ2-7
abundance: NA

CDR3aa: CASSIQRDNEQFF
CDR3nt: TGTGCCAGTAGTATACAGCGGGACAATGAGCAGTTCTTC
v_gene: TRBV19
d_gene: NA
j_gene: TRBJ2-1
abundance: NA

CDR3aa: CASSGASGRTADTQYF
CDR3nt: TGTGCCAGCAGTGGGGCTAGCGGGAGGACTGCAGATACGCAGTATTTT
v_gene: TRBV6-1
d_gene: TRBD2
j_gene: TRBJ2-3
abundance: NA

CDR3aa: CASPRGAKNIQYF
CDR3nt: TGTGCCAGCCCACGGGGAGCCAAAAACATTCAGTACTTC
v_gene: TRBV7-7
d_gene: NA
j_gene: TRBJ2-4
abundance: NA

CDR3aa: CASSLGAGPLSGRGGELFF
CDR3nt: TGTGCCAGCAGCTTAGGGGCGGGTCCGTTGAGCGGGAGAGGCGGGGAGCTGTTTTTT
v_gene: TRBV11-1
d_gene: TRBD2
j_gene: TRBJ2-2
abundance: NA

CDR3aa: CAISDGGLGNQPQHF
CDR3nt: TGTGCCATCAGTGATGGGGGGTTAGGCAATCAGCCCCAGCATTTT
v_gene: TRBV10-3
d_gene: NA
j_gene: TRBJ1-5
abundance: NA

CDR3aa: CASSPGLVRYEQYF
CDR3nt: TGCGCCAGCAGCCCCGGACTAGTGAGATACGAGCAGTACTTC
v_gene: TRBV5-1
d_gene: TRBD2
j_gene: TRBJ2-7
abundance: NA

CDR3aa: CASSKNQGTNTEAFF
CDR3nt: TGTGCCAGCAGTAAAAACCAGGGGACGAACACTGAAGCTTTCTTT
v_gene: TRBV7-8
d_gene: NA
j_gene: TRBJ1-1
abundance: NA

CDR3aa: CAWGGGYEQYF
CDR3nt: TGTGCCTGGGGCGGGGGCTACGAGCAGTACTTC
v_gene: TRBV30
d_gene: TRBD2
j_gene: TRBJ2-7
abundance: NA

CDR3aa: CASSLLTGELFF
CDR3nt: TGTGCCAGCAGTTTATTGACCGGGGAGCTGTTTTTT
v_gene: TRBV27
d_gene: NA
j_gene: TRBJ2-2
abundance: NA

CDR3aa: CASSQDLNQPQHF
CDR3nt: TGTGCCAGCTCTCAGGACCTCAATCAGCCCCAGCATTTT
v_gene: TRBV18
d_gene: NA
j_gene: TRBJ1-5
abundance: NA

CDR3aa: CASSRHRRDSANEQFF
CDR3nt: TGTGCCAGCAGCCGACACCGCCGGGACAGCGCTAATGAGCAGTTCTTC
v_gene: TRBV7-6
d_gene: TRBD1
j_gene: TRBJ2-1
abundance: NA

CDR3aa: CASSYTSGSYEQYF
CDR3nt: TGCGCCAGCAGCTACACTAGCGGGAGCTACGAGCAGTACTTC
v_gene: TRBV5-1
d_gene: TRBD2
j_gene: TRBJ2-7
abundance: NA

CDR3aa: CASSVSNQPQHF
CDR3nt: TGTGCCAGCAGCGTCAGCAATCAGCCCCAGCATTTT
v_gene: TRBV6-1
d_gene: NA
j_gene: TRBJ1-5
abundance: NA

CDR3aa: CASSYEGTSSEAFF
CDR3nt: TGCGCCAGCAGCTACGAAGGGACTTCCTCTGAAGCTTTCTTT
v_gene: TRBV5-1
d_gene: NA
j_gene: TRBJ1-1
abundance: NA

CDR3aa: CASSLLAVSYEQYF
CDR3nt: TGTGCCAGCAGCTTGCTAGCGGTGAGTTACGAGCAGTACTTC
v_gene: TRBV7-2
d_gene: TRBD2
j_gene: TRBJ2-7
abundance: NA

CDR3aa: CASSLGDRDSGEAFF
CDR3nt: TGTGCCAGCAGCTTAGGGGACAGGGACTCCGGCGAAGCTTTCTTT
v_gene: TRBV7-9
d_gene: TRBD1
j_gene: TRBJ1-1
abundance: NA

CDR3aa: CAIRGPGENIQYF
CDR3nt: TGTGCCATAAGGGGCCCGGGGGAAAACATTCAGTACTTC
v_gene: TRBV5-4
d_gene: NA
j_gene: TRBJ2-4
abundance: NA

CDR3aa: CASSARTGGVLDSGYTF
CDR3nt: TGTGCCAGCAGCGCACGGACAGGGGGCGTTCTTGATTCGGGCTACACCTTC
v_gene: TRBV9
d_gene: TRBD1
j_gene: TRBJ1-2
abundance: NA

CDR3aa: CASSYRQSYNEQFF
CDR3nt: TGTGCCAGCAGTTACCGACAGTCTTACAATGAGCAGTTCTTC
v_gene: TRBV6-5
d_gene: NA
j_gene: TRBJ2-1
abundance: NA

CDR3aa: CASSQLGHLLTYEQYF
CDR3nt: TGCGCCAGCAGTCAATTAGGACATCTTCTAACCTACGAGCAGTACTTC
v_gene: TRBV23-1
d_gene: NA
j_gene: TRBJ2-7
abundance: NA

CDR3aa: CASTDPSGVERDTEAFF
CDR3nt: TGTGCCAGCACTGACCCTTCAGGGGTTGAAAGGGACACTGAAGCTTTCTTT
v_gene: TRBV21-1
d_gene: NA
j_gene: TRBJ1-1
abundance: NA

CDR3aa: CSVTGRSGRTIPSDTQYF
CDR3nt: TGCAGCGTAACTGGTAGGAGTGGGCGCACCATACCTTCAGATACGCAGTATTTT
v_gene: TRBV29-1
d_gene: NA
j_gene: TRBJ2-3
abundance: NA

CDR3aa: CASSLAVGTQYF
CDR3nt: TGTGCCAGCAGCTTAGCGGTTGGGACCCAGTACTTC
v_gene: TRBV11-2
d_gene: NA
j_gene: TRBJ2-5
abundance: NA

CDR3aa: CASSLAGGGDETQYF
CDR3nt: TGCGCCAGCAGCTTGGCCGGGGGAGGTGATGAGACCCAGTACTTC
v_gene: TRBV5-1
d_gene: NA
j_gene: TRBJ2-5
abundance: NA

CDR3aa: CASSAAGASTDTQYF
CDR3nt: TGTGCCAGCAGTGCCGCAGGGGCGAGTACAGATACGCAGTATTTT
v_gene: TRBV2
d_gene: NA
j_gene: TRBJ2-3
abundance: NA

CDR3aa: CASSLSLDSFSGIFF
CDR3nt: TGTGCCAGCAGCTTATCACTCGACTCTTTTTCTGGCATATTCTTC
v_gene: TRBV7-2
d_gene: NA
j_gene: TRBJ2-1
abundance: NA

CDR3aa: CASSVNREGAYEQYF
CDR3nt: TGTGCCAGCAGCGTAAACAGGGAGGGAGCCTACGAGCAGTACTTC
v_gene: TRBV5-6
d_gene: NA
j_gene: TRBJ2-7
abundance: once

CDR3aa: CASSEGIPNYEQYF
CDR3nt: TGTGCCAGCAGCGAAGGGATTCCTAACTACGAGCAGTACTTC
v_gene: TRBV9
d_gene: NA
j_gene: TRBJ2-7
abundance: NA

CDR3aa: CASSPPGAKETQYF
CDR3nt: TGTGCCAGCTCACCACCGGGGGCAAAAGAGACCCAGTACTTC
v_gene: TRBV18
d_gene: NA
j_gene: TRBJ2-5
abundance: NA

CDR3aa: CASTKTGRRDRAFF
CDR3nt: TGTGCCAGCACTAAGACAGGGCGACGTGATAGAGCTTTCTTT
v_gene: TRBV28
d_gene: TRBD1
j_gene: TRBJ1-1
abundance: NA

CDR3aa: CASSEGTDFLKSYEQYF
CDR3nt: TGTGCCAGCAGTGAGGGGACAGACTTCCTAAAATCCTACGAGCAGTACTTC
v_gene: TRBV6-1
d_gene: TRBD1
j_gene: TRBJ2-7
abundance: once

CDR3aa: CASSKTGTIFLHEQFF
CDR3nt: TGTGCCAGCTCAAAAACCGGGACTATTTTTTTGCATGAGCAGTTCTTC
v_gene: TRBV5-4
d_gene: TRBD2
j_gene: TRBJ2-1
abundance: NA

CDR3aa: CASKETGEQYF
CDR3nt: TGTGCCAGCAAGGAGACGGGCGAGCAGTACTTC
v_gene: TRBV28
d_gene: NA
j_gene: TRBJ2-7
abundance: once

CDR3aa: CASSQQTTGELFF
CDR3nt: TGCGCCAGCAGCCAGCAAACCACCGGGGAGCTGTTTTTT
v_gene: TRBV4-3
d_gene: NA
j_gene: TRBJ2-2
abundance: NA